The 6 T cell receptor beta chains in this list originate from one sample, sequenced in a study of T cell responses to AZD1222 COVID-19 vaccine. Clones were read by immunoSEQ multiplex PCR, and TCRdb kept only the in-frame ones, dropping some. The sample yields 90,000 to 120,000 clones, about nine tenths seen once. Sequencing used peripheral blood, obtained 28 days after the second AZD1222 dose. These receptors originate from an adult who received the AZD1222 COVID-19 vaccine.

The chain combines TRBV28 with TRBJ1-2; 9 nucleotides agree with TRBD1. From germline, CDR1 is MDHEN and CDR2 SYDVKM. J lost 7 bases, V lost 11 bases, and 11 bases had no gene match. The CDR3 is made up of 13 amino acids. CDR3 protein: CAGLTGGAGGYTF. CDR3 in DNA: TGTGCCGGACTCACAGGGGGCGCAGGTGGCTACACCTTC.

The chain uses TRBV4-3 and TRBJ1-4; D remains ambiguous. This CDR3 comprises 15 residues. The germline gives CDR1 LGHNA, CDR2 YSLEER. The V gene lost 0 bases and the J gene lost 4 bases, with 9 bases spanning the gap. The chain's CDR3 is CASSQDGGVNEKLFF. Written as DNA, the CDR3 is TGCGCCAGCAGCCAAGATGGAGGAGTTAATGAAAAACTGTTTTTT.

The gene calls are TRBV6-2 or TRBV6-3 and TRBJ2-7; D is ambiguous. There are 13 residues in the CDR3. V lost 5 bases, J lost 2 bases, and 10 bases lay in between. Germline values: CDR1 MNHEY, CDR2 SVGEGT. The CDR3 DNA reads TGTGCCAGCAGTGTAACTACACCCTACGAGCAGTACTTC. Translated, it gives CASSVTTPYEQYF.

J is TRBJ2-1 and V is TRBV3-1 (or the pseudogene TRBV3-2), with 8 bases fitting TRBD1. Looked up from germline, CDR1 is LGHDT and CDR2 is YNNKEL (reference sequence). The CDR3 loop spans 14 amino acids. The J segment lost 4 bases and the V segment lost 4 bases, leaving 3 bases of the junction unmatched. The CDR3 coding sequence is TGTGCCAGCAGCCGACAGGGGCGGTACAATGAGCAGTTCTTC. This encodes CASSRQGRYNEQFF.

The chain recombines TRBV30 with TRBJ1-2; D possibly corresponds to TRBD1 (5 bases). Deletions cut 7 bases from V and 2 bases from J, with 14 bases between. Germline V gene lookup returns CDR1 GTSNPN and CDR2 SVGIG (reference sequence). The CDR3 contains 13 residues. CDR3 loop: CALSLKGNYGYTF. CDR3 nucleotide sequence: TGTGCCTTGTCCCTGAAGGGGAACTATGGCTACACCTTC.

This clone was seen only once. The chain is built from TRBV27 and TRBJ2-2; D is uncertain. The CDR3 has 14 amino acids. V gave up 2 bases and J gave up 7 bases, with 11 bases separating them. Looked up from germline, CDR1 is MNHEY and CDR2 is SMNVEV (reference sequence). The CDR3 nucleotides are TGTGCCAGCAGTTTACTTTCTTTCGGCGGGGAGCTGTTTTTT. Its translation: CASSLLSFGGELFF.